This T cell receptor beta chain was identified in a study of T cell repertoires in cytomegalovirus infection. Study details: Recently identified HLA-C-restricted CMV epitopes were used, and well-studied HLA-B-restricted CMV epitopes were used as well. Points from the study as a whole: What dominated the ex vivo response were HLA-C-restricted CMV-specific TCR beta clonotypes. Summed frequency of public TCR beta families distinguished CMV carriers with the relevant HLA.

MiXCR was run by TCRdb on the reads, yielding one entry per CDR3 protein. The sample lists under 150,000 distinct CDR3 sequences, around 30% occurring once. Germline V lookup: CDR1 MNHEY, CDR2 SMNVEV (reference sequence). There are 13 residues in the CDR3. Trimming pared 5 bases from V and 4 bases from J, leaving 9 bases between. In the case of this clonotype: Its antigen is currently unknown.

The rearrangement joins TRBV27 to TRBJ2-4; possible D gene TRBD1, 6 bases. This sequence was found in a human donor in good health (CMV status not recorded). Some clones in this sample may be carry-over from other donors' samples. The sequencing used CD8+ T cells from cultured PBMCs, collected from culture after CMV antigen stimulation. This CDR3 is CASSTGSKNIQYF. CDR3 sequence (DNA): TGTGCCAGCAGTACAGGGTCTAAAAACATTCAGTACTTC.